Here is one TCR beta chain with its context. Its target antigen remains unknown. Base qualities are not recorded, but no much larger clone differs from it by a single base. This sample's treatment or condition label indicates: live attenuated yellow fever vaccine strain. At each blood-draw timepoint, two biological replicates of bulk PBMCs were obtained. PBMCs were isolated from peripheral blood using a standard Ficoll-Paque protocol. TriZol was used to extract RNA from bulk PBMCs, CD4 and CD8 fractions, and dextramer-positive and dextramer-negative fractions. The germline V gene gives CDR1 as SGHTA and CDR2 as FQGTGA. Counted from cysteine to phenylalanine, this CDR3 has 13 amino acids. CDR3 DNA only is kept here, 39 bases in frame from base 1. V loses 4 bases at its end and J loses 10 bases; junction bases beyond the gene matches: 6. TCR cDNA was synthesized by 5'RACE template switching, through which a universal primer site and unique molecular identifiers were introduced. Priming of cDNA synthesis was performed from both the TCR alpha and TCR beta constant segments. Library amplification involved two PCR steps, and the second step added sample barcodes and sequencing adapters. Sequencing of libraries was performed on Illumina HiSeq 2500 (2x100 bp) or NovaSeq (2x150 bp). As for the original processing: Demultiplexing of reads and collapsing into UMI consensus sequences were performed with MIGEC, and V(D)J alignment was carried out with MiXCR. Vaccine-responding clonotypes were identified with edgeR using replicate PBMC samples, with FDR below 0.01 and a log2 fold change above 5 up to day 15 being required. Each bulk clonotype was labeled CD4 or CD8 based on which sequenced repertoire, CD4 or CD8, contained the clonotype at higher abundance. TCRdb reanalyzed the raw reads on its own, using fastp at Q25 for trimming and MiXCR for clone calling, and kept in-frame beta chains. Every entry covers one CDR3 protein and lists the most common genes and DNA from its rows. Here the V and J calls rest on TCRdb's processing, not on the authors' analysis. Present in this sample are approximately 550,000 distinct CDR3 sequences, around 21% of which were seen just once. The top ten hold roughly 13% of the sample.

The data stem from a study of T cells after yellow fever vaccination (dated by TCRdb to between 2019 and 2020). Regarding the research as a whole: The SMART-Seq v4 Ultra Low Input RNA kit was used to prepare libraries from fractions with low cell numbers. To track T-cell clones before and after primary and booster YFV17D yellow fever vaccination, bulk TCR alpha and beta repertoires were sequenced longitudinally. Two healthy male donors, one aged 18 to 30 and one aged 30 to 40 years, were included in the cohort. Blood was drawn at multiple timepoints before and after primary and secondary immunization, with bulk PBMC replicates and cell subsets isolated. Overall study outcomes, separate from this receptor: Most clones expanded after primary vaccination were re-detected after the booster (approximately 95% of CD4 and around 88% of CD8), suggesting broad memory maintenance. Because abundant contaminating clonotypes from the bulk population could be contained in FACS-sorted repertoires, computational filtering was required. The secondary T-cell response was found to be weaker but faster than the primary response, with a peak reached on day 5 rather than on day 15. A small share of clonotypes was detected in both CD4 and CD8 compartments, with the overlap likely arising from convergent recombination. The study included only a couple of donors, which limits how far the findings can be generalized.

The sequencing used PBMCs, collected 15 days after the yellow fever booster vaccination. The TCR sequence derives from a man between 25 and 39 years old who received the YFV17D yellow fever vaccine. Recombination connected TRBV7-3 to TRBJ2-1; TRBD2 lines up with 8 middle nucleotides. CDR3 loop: CASSSNGLAEQFF. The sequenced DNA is TGTGCCAGCAGCTCAAATGGACTAGCAGAGCAGTTCTTC.